This T cell receptor (beta chain) was profiled in a study of cytotoxic CD8 clonotypes in ibrutinib-treated CLL. Whole-study findings and limits: Treatment left the uncommon public clonotypes either contracted or stable in frequency.

Profiling relied on immunoSEQ multiplex PCR, and the TCRdb table lists in-frame clones only, not all of them. Of 65,000 to 95,000 clones in the sample, just over 85% were seen once. With respect to this clone: Its target is not known.

This CDR3 has 15 residues. V was pared by 4 bases and J by 0 bases, with 11 bases between. From germline, CDR1 is LGHNA and CDR2 YNFKEQ. The gene calls are TRBV4-2 and TRBJ2-3; D is undetermined. This material consisted of PBMCs, taken before ibrutinib treatment. The TCR was taken from a human donor with chronic lymphocytic leukemia. CDR3 protein: CASSRASSSTDTQYF. The CDR3 DNA reads TGTGCCAGCAGCCGCGCCAGCTCTAGCACAGATACGCAGTATTTT.